This entry lists 16 T cell receptor beta chains sequenced from one sample in a study of OX40 agonist ivuxolimab in advanced cancers. Profiling relied on immunoSEQ multiplex PCR, and the TCRdb table lists in-frame clones only, not all of them. The table includes 25,000 to 35,000 clones, about four fifths detected once. Sequencing was performed on CD4+ or CD8+ T cells sorted from blood, taken in a trial of the OX40 agonist ivuxolimab. Every receptor here comes from an adult with an advanced solid tumor such as melanoma, head and neck, liver or kidney cancer.

The chain recombines TRBV9 with TRBJ1-3; D is undetermined. V lost 0 bases and J 2 bases, leaving 9 bases between the germline ends. This CDR3 region has 15 residues. Looked up from germline, CDR1 is SGDLS and CDR2 is YYNGEE. The CDR3 loop reads CASSVGTGTGNTIYF. CDR3 DNA: TGTGCCAGCAGCGTAGGAACGGGTACTGGAAACACCATATATTTT.

This chain links TRBV6-5 with TRBJ1-2; 8 bases are a match to TRBD1. The junction had 11 bases not matched to a gene; V was cut back by 5 bases and J by 6 bases. This CDR3 region has 15 residues. Germline values: CDR1 MNHEY, CDR2 SVGAGI. The CDR3 DNA sequence: TGTGCCAGCAGTCCCCAGGACAGGGAAGAGGATGGCTACACCTTC. Translation gives CASSPQDREEDGYTF.

In this sample, this clone turned up a few times. The chain combines TRBV9 with TRBJ2-3; 8 bases map to TRBD2. CDR1 and CDR2 from the germline V gene are SGDLS and YYNGEE. The CDR3 spans 16 residues. The V segment lost 4 bases and the J segment 7 bases; nucleotides outside the gene matches: 14. For the CDR3, the DNA is TGTGCCAGCAGCCCCCCGGGGGGGCTGAGGAGGAATACGCAGTATTTT. This codes for CASSPPGGLRRNTQYF.

The chain joins TRBV6-5 to TRBJ1-5; D remains unclear. Germline V gives CDR1 MNHEY, CDR2 SVGAGI. CDR3 size: 15 residues. V lost 0 bases and J 2 bases, leaving 8 bases between the germline ends. The DNA for the CDR3 is TGTGCCAGCAGTTACTCAGGGATGGGCAATCAGCCCCAGCATTTT. Amino acid sequence: CASSYSGMGNQPQHF.

This clone was observed a single time. This rearrangement joins TRBV27 to TRBJ2-7; 9 nucleotides align to TRBD1. CDR1 and CDR2 (germline): MNHEY, SMNVEV (reference sequence). Trimming removed 5 bases from V and 2 bases from J; junction bases left unmatched: 10. This CDR3 region has 16 residues. The CDR3 reads CASSEHGTGIAYEQYF. The CDR3 region has the DNA TGTGCCAGCAGTGAACATGGGACAGGGATAGCCTACGAGCAGTACTTC.

The chain couples TRBV10-3 to TRBJ1-2; D is ambiguous. Germline CDR1 is ENHRY and CDR2 is SYGVKD. The V and J ends lost 3 bases and 0 bases respectively, with 14 bases between them. The CDR3 has 16 residues. The CDR3 DNA sequence: TGTGCCATCAGTGACGTGGCAGGACCTTCTAACTATGGCTACACCTTC. This sequence encodes CAISDVAGPSNYGYTF.

This clone rates as medium-sized. This rearrangement joins TRBV14 to TRBJ2-7; 10 nucleotides agree with TRBD1. The CDR3 runs to 13 residues. Germline lookup yields CDR1 SGHDN and CDR2 FVKESK. The V and J ends lost 8 bases and 4 bases, in that order; junction bases with no gene match: 5. The CDR3 sequence: CASRRQGAYEQYF. The CDR3 DNA sequence: TGTGCCAGCCGGAGACAGGGGGCTTACGAGCAGTACTTC.

This chain links TRBV4-1 with TRBJ2-7; 8 bases fit TRBD1. V lost 0 bases to trimming and J lost 6 bases; unmatched junction nucleotides: 7. This CDR3 contains 15 residues. Germline assignment: CDR1 MGHRA and CDR2 YSYEKL. CDR3 sequence: CASSQEYRGVIEQYF. CDR3 in DNA: TGCGCCAGCAGCCAAGAATACAGGGGGGTCATCGAGCAGTACTTC.

The rearrangement joins TRBV18 to TRBJ2-7, with TRBD2 as a possible D gene (5 bases). The germline gives CDR1 KGHSH, CDR2 LQKENI. The CDR3 runs to 16 residues. V lost 6 bases and J lost 1, with 19 bases in between. CDR3 sequence reads: CASSQAPRGISYEQYF. The CDR3 nucleotides are TGTGCCAGCTCCCAGGCTCCGAGAGGGATTTCCTACGAGCAGTACTTC. Drawing the rest from reference TRBV18 and TRBJ2-7, the complete variable domain is NAGVMQNPRHLVRRRGQEARLRCSPMKGHSHVYWYRQLPEEGLKFMVYLQKENIIDESGMPKERFSAEFPKEGPSILRIQQVVRGDSAAYFCASSQAPRGISYEQYFGPGTRLTVT.

The V call is TRBV13, the J call TRBJ1-2, with D perhaps TRBD1 (5 bases). V was cut by 4 bases and J by 4 bases, with 13 bases left in between. Germline CDR1 is PRHDT and CDR2 is FYEKMQ (reference sequence). The CDR3 runs to 14 residues. Here the CDR3 DNA reads TGTGCCAGCAGCTCCCCCGGGGACCCCTATGGCTACACCTTC. Amino acids: CASSSPGDPYGYTF.

The V gene is TRBV19, the J gene TRBJ2-3; possible D gene TRBD2, 5 bases. The CDR3 contains 15 residues. In germline, CDR1 is LNHDA, CDR2 SQIVND (reference sequence). The V and J ends lost 1 base and 2 bases respectively, with 10 bases between them. CDR3 amino acids: CASSIAGSPTDTQYF. The CDR3 coding sequence is TGTGCCAGTAGTATAGCGGGGTCCCCCACAGATACGCAGTATTTT. The variable domain in full, completed from reference TRBV19 and TRBJ2-3, reads DGGITQSPKYLFRKEGQNVTLSCEQNLNHDAMYWYRQDPGQGLRLIYYSQIVNDFQKGDIAEGYSVSREKKESFPLTVTSAQKNPTAFYLCASSIAGSPTDTQYFGPGTRLTVL.

This chain joins TRBV5-6 and TRBJ2-2; D is possibly TRBD2 (5 bases). This CDR3 has 15 residues. V was cut by 4 bases and J by 4 bases, with 14 bases left in between. CDR1 SGHDT and CDR2 YYEEEE come from the germline V gene. The CDR3: CASSQYQRVTGELFF. In DNA form, the CDR3 reads TGTGCCAGCAGCCAATACCAGAGGGTCACCGGGGAGCTGTTTTTT.

V is TRBV27 and J is TRBJ1-1; no definite D call. The length of the CDR3 is 13 residues. The V end lost 2 bases, the J end lost 1 base, and 5 bases lay between the germline ends. Germline-derived CDR1 and CDR2 are MNHEY and SMNVEV (reference sequence). CDR3 residues: CASSLGPNTEAFF. CDR3 DNA: TGTGCCAGCAGTTTAGGCCCGAACACTGAAGCTTTCTTT.

The gene calls are TRBV9 and TRBJ2-7; a weak D match, TRBD1 (6 bases). The V gene's germline CDR1 is SGDLS and CDR2 YYNGEE. V was shortened by 7 bases and J by 2 bases, with 10 bases between the two germline ends. CDR3 length: 12 amino acids. CDR3 DNA sequence: TGTGCCAGCGGCCAGGGGCCCTACGAGCAGTACTTC. Amino acids: CASGQGPYEQYF.

The V call is TRBV9, the J call TRBJ2-5, with D possibly being TRBD1 or TRBD2 (6 bases each). The V and J ends lost 3 bases and 5 bases respectively, with 17 bases between them. The CDR3 consists of 15 residues. The germline V gene has CDR1 SGDLS and CDR2 YYNGEE. In DNA, the CDR3 is TGTGCCAGCAGCGGGGGGGCAGGGTCCCAGGAGACCCAGTACTTC. As protein: CASSGGAGSQETQYF.

This clone was seen a handful of times. The chain couples TRBV9 to TRBJ1-2; D unclear. The CDR3 contains 12 residues. Per the germline V gene, CDR1 is SGDLS and CDR2 is YYNGEE. V was pared by 0 bases and J by 8 bases, with 8 bases between. The CDR3: CASSVDPNGYTF. CDR3 DNA: TGTGCCAGCAGCGTAGATCCCAACGGCTACACCTTC.